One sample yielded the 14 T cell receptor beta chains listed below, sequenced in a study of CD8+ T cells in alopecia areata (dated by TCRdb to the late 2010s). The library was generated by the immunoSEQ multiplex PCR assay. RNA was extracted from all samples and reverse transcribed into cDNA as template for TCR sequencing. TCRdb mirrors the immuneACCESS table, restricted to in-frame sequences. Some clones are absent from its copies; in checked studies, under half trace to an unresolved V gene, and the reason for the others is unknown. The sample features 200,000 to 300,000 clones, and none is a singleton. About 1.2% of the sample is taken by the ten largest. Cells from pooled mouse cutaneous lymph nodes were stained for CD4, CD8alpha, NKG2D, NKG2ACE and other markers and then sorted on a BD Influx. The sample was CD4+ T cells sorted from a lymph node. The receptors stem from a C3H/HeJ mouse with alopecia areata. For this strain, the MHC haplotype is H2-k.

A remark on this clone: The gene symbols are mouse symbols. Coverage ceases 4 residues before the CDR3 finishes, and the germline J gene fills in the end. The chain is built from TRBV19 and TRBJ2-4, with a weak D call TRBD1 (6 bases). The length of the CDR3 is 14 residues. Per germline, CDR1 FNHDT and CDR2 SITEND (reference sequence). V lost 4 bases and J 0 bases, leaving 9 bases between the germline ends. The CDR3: CASSYRASQNTLYF. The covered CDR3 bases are TGTGCCAGCAGTTACAGGGCTAGTCAAAAC.

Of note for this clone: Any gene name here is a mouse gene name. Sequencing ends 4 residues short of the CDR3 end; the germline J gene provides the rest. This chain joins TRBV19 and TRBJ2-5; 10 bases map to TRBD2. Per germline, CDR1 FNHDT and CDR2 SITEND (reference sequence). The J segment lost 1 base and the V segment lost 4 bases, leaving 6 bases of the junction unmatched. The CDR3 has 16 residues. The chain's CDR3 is CASSQTGGRDQDTQYF. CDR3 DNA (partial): TGTGCCAGCAGTCAGACTGGGGGGAGGGACCAAGAC.

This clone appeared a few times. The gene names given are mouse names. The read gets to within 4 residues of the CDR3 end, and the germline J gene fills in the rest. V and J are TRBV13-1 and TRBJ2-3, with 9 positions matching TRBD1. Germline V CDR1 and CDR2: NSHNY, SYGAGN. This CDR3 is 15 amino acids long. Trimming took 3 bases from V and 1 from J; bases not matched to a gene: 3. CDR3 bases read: TGTGCCAGCAGTGGGGACAGGGAGGGTGCAGAA. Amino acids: CASSGDREGAE. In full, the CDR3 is CASSGDREGAETLYF.

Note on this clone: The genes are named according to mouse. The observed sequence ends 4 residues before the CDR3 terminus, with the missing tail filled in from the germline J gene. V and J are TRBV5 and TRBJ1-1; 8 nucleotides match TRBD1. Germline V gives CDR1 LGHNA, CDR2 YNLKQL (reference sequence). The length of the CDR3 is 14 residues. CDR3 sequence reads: CASSPSGGRTEVFF. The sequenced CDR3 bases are TGTGCCAGCAGCCCCTCAGGGGGCAGGACA.

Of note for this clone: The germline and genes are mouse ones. The sequenced CDR3 bases are TGTGCCAGCAGCTGGACAGGGGGCATAAATTCGCCC. This sequence encodes CASSWTGGINSP. The whole CDR3 reads CASSWTGGINSPLYF. The rearrangement links TRBV5 to TRBJ1-6; 11 nucleotides agree with TRBD1. The read falls 3 residues short of the CDR3 end, and the missing part is taken from the germline J gene. TRBJ1-6 is identified as an open reading frame with a role that is uncertain. V lost 5 bases, J lost 7 bases, and 4 bases stayed unmatched. Per germline, CDR1 LGHNA and CDR2 YNLKQL (reference sequence). This CDR3 is 15 amino acids long.

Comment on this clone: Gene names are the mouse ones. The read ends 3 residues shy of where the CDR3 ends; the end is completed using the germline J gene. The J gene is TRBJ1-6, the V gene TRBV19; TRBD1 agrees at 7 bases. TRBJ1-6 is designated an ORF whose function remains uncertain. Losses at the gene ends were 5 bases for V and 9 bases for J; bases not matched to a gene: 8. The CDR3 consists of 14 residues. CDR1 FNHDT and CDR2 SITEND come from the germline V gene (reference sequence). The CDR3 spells CASSRDRATSPLYF. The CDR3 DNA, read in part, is TGTGCCAGCAGCCGCGACAGGGCAACTTCGCCC.

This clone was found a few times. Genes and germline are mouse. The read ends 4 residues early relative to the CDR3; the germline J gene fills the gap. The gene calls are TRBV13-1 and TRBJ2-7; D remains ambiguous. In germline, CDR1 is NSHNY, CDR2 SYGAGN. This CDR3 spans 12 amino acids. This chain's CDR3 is CASSGQEYEQYF. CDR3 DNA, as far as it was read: TGTGCCAGCAGTGGTCAGGAATAT.

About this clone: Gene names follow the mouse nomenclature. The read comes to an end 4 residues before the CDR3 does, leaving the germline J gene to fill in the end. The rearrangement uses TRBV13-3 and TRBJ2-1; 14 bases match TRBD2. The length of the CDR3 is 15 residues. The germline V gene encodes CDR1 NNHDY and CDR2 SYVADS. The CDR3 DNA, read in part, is TGTGCCAGCAGTGATTCGGGACTGGGGGGGCCT. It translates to CASSDSGLGGP. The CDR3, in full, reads CASSDSGLGGPEQFF.

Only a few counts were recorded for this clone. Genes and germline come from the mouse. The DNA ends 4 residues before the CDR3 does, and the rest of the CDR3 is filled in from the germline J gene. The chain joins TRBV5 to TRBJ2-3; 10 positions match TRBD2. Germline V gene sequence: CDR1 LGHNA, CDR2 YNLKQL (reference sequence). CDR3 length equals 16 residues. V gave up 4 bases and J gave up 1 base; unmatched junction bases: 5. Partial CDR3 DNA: TGTGCCAGCAGCCCTTCCGGGACTGGGGGTGCAGAA. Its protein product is CASSPSGTGGAE. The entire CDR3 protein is CASSPSGTGGAETLYF.

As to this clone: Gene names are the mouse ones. The CDR3 region is CASNPDRGETLYF. Incomplete CDR3 DNA: TGTGCTAGCAACCCCGACAGGGGAGAA. The J gene is TRBJ2-3, the V gene TRBV21, with 8 bases that match TRBD1. The read terminates 4 residues ahead of where the CDR3 ends, so the germline J gene completes it. TRBV21 counts as an open reading frame of uncertain function. This CDR3 region has 13 residues.

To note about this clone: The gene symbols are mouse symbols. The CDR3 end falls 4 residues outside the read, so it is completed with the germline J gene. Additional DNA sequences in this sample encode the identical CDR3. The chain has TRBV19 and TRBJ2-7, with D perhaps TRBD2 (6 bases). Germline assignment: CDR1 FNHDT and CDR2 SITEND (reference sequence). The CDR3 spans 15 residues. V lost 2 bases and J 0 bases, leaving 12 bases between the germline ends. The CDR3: CASSIGWGSSYEQYF. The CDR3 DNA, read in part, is TGTGCCAGCAGTATTGGCTGGGGCAGCTCCTAT.

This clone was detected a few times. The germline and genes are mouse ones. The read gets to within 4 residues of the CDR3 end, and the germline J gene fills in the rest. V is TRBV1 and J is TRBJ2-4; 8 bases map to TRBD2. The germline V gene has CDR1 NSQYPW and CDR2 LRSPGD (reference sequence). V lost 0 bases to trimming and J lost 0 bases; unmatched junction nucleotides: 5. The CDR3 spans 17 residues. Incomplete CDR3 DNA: TGCACCTGCAGTGCAGATCAGCTGGGGGGTAGTCAAAAC. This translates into CTCSADQLGGSQN. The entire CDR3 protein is CTCSADQLGGSQNTLYF. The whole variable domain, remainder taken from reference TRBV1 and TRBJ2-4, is VTLLEQNPRWRLVPRGQAVNLRCILKNSQYPWMSWYQQDLQKQLQWLFTLRSPGDKEVKSLPGADYLATRVTDTELRLQVANMSQGRTLYCTCSADQLGGSQNTLYFGAGTRLSVL.

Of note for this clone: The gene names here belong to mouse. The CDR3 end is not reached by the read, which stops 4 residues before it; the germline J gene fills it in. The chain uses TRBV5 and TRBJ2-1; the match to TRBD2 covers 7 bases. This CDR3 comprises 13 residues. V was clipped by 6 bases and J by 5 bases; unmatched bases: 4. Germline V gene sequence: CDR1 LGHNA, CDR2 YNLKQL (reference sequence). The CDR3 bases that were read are TGTGCCAGCAGTCTGGGGGAACATGCT. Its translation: CASSLGEHA. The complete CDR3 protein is CASSLGEHAEQFF.

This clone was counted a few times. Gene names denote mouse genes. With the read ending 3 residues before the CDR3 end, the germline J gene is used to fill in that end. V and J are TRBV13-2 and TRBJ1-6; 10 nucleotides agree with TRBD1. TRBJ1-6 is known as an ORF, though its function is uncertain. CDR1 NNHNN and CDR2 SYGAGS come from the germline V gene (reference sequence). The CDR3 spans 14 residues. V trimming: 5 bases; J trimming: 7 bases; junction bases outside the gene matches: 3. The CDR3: CASGTGGANSPLYF. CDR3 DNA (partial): TGTGCCAGCGGGACAGGGGGCGCGAATTCGCCC.